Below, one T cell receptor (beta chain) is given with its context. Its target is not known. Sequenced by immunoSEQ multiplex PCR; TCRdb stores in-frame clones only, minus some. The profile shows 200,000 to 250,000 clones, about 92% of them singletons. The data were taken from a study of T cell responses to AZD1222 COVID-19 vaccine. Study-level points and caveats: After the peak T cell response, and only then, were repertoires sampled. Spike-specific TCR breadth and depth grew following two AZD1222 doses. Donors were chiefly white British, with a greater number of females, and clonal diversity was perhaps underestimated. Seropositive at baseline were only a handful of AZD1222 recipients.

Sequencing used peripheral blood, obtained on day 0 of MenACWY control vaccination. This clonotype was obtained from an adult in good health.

CDR3 in amino acids: CATSEGGGMRQHF. As DNA, the CDR3 is TGTGCCACCAGTGAGGGAGGGGGCATGAGACAGCATTTT. This chain links TRBV24-1 with TRBJ1-5; 7 nucleotides align to TRBD1. This CDR3 spans 13 amino acids. The germline V gene has CDR1 KGHDR and CDR2 SFDVKD. With 4 bases clipped from V and 13 bases from J, the junction kept 9 bases outside the gene matches.